The clone carrying this T cell receptor (beta chain) was observed a single time. Its specificity is unknown. The CDR3 contains 14 residues. The V gene end was trimmed by 4 bases and the J gene end by 7 bases; junction bases not matched to a gene: 7. In germline, CDR1 is KGHDR, CDR2 SFDVKD. This entry comes from a study of T cell responses to AZD1222 COVID-19 vaccine. Study-level points and caveats: Only a handful of AZD1222 recipients were seropositive at baseline. Donors skewed white British and female; clonal diversity was possibly underestimated. Spike-specific TCR breadth rose after two AZD1222 doses, and depth rose as well. Spike regions recognized by vaccine-associated CD4 TCRs spanned the protein, led by 160-218 and 743-854.

Assay used: immunoSEQ multiplex PCR; TCRdb lists only in-frame clones, some missing. This repertoire shows more than 50,000 clones, 65% to 90% found once; its top ten account for around 20%. The sequencing here drew on peripheral blood, taken on day 0 of AZD1222 vaccination. The rearrangement links TRBV24-1 to TRBJ1-2; 8 bases map to TRBD1. This TCR derives from an adult in good health. CDR3 in DNA: TGTGCCACCAGTGAGCCGGGACAGGCGGCTGGCTACACCTTC. Translated, it gives CATSEPGQAAGYTF.